These T cell receptor beta chains were read from a single sample in a study of T cells after yellow fever vaccination. Each CDR3 protein gets one entry after TCRdb re-called the 5' RACE reads with MiXCR. Here the sample spans about 580,000 distinct CDR3 sequences, roughly a sixth being singletons. Sequenced material: PBMCs, taken 5 days after the first yellow fever vaccination. The source is a man between 18 and 35 years old who received the YFV17D yellow fever vaccine. CDR3s leave out the opening cysteine and the closing phenylalanine or tryptophan.

>TRBV7-9|14|TRBJ2-4
ASSRRTSGGADIQY
>TRBV19|11|TRBJ2-5
ASSDSDQETQY
>TRBV20-1|13|TRBJ2-1
SASRPGRHYNEQF
>TRBV6-5|12|TRBJ1-5
ASSYLSVNQPQH
>TRBV9|11|TRBJ2-5
ASSVVTGETQY
>TRBV12-3/TRBV12-4|11|TRBJ1-4
ASTQTDYEKLF
>TRBV10-3|12|TRBJ2-3
AIRRGAGTDTQY
>TRBV20-1|13|TRBJ1-5
SARPGQGLNQPQH
>TRBV20-1|12|TRBJ2-3
SARTAGGLDTQY
>TRBV18|13|TRBJ2-3
ASSPPGQDTDTQY
>TRBV20-1|8|TRBJ2-5
SAEAETQY
>TRBV12-3/TRBV12-4|14|TRBJ2-5
ASSLREGTYQETQY
>TRBV6-6|11|TRBJ2-5
ASVPSTGETQY
>TRBV20-1|13|TRBJ1-5
SAARSGYRDQPQH
>TRBV5-4|13|TRBJ2-2
ASSPGGKDTGELF
>TRBV12-3/TRBV12-4|9|TRBJ1-1
ASSLGGEAF
>TRBV11-2|15|TRBJ2-3
ASSSGTSGGSTDTQY
>TRBV3-1|11|TRBJ1-2
ASSQGTGAGYT
>TRBV20-1|13|TRBJ2-3
SAKEPAAVGGTQY
>TRBV4-1|12|TRBJ2-1
ASSQIDQYNEQF
>TRBV6-2/TRBV6-3|13|TRBJ2-6
ASSYYQSGANVLT
>TRBV2|10|TRBJ1-5
ASSEALTPRH
>TRBV20-1|11|TRBJ2-3
SAVGSSTDTQY
>TRBV6-5|13|TRBJ2-1
ASSYSGGPYNEQF
>TRBV4-1|15|TRBJ2-6
ASSLGGARSGANVLT
>TRBV5-1|13|TRBJ1-1
ASSLAAGRGTEAF
>TRBV12-3/TRBV12-4|14|TRBJ1-5
ASSLGPAGSNQPQH
>TRBV6-1|15|TRBJ2-1
ASSDVRALSSYNEQF
>TRBV5-1|13|TRBJ2-2
ASSLLGDFTGELF
>TRBV12-3/TRBV12-4|12|TRBJ2-7
ASSFRARPSEQY
>TRBV5-1|11|TRBJ2-1
ASSIGTGGEQF
>TRBV15|14|TRBJ2-2
ATSRGRGPEGGELF
>TRBV7-9|14|TRBJ2-1
ASRREGGLWSNEQF
>TRBV5-1|14|TRBJ2-3
ASSLRGGLGSDTQY
>TRBV12-3/TRBV12-4|14|TRBJ2-1
ASRRQGPSSYNEQF
>TRBV28|11|TRBJ2-5
ASTARSAGTQY
>TRBV2|12|TRBJ1-5
ASRQDSSNQPQH
>TRBV20-1|14|TRBJ2-3
SATLPGRGQADTQY
>TRBV11-1|10|TRBJ1-2
ASSPTGTGYT
>TRBV5-1|11|TRBJ2-2
ASTPVGAGELF
>TRBV7-6|13|TRBJ2-1
ASSLALKGGLEQF
>TRBV4-1|15|TRBJ2-7
ASSQDDREGDLYEQY
>TRBV5-1|12|TRBJ2-3
ASSSMTSHDTQY
>TRBV10-3|12|TRBJ2-6
AIQAHQRANVLT
>TRBV6-1|12|TRBJ1-2
ASSLTGGLDGYT
>TRBV5-6|12|TRBJ1-4
ASSLDYFDEKLF
>TRBV23-1|10|TRBJ1-5
ASSLPSVAQH
>TRBV5-5|14|TRBJ1-1
ASSGGGDTGIGQSF
>TRBV11-2|14|TRBJ2-5
ASSLEVEGDTKTQY
>TRBV7-3|13|TRBJ1-1
ASSKGGTANTEAF